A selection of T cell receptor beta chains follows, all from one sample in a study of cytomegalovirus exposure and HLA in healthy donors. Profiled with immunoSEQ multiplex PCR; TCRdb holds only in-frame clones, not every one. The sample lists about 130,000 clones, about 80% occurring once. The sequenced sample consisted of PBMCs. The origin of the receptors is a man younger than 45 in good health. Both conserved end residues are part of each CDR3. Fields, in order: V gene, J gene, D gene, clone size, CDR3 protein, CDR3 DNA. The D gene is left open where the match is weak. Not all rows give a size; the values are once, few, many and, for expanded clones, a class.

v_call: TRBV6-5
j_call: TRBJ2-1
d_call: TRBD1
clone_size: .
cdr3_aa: CASRRGTGGHNEQFF
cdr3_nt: TGTGCCAGCAGGCGAGGGACAGGGGGCCACAATGAGCAGTTCTTC

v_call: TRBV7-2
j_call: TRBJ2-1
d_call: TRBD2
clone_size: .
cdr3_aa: CASSLSGRNNNEQFF
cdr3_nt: TGTGCCAGCAGCCTTAGCGGGAGGAACAACAATGAGCAGTTCTTC

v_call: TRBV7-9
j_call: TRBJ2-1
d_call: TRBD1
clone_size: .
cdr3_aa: CASLNLRDRDVGEQFF
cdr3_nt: TGTGCCAGCCTTAACCTCCGGGACAGGGACGTGGGTGAGCAGTTCTTC

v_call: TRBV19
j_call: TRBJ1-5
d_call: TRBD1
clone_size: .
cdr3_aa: CASRHTGGRNQPQHF
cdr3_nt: TGTGCCAGTAGACACACAGGGGGCCGCAATCAGCCCCAGCATTTT

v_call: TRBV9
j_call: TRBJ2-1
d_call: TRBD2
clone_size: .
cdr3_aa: CASSARLAGVNEQFF
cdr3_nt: TGTGCCAGCAGCGCCCGACTAGCGGGAGTGAATGAGCAGTTCTTC

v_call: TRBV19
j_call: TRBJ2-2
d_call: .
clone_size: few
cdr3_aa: CASSKGLVAGELFF
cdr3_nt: TGTGCCAGTAGTAAGGGACTGGTGGCCGGGGAGCTGTTTTTT

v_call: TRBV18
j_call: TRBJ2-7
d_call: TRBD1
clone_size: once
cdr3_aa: CASSPPGTGYYYEQYF
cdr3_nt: TGTGCCAGCTCACCACCAGGGACAGGCTACTACTACGAGCAGTACTTC

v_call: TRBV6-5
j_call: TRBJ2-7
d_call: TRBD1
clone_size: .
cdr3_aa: CASSPGTGKHEQYF
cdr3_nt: TGTGCCAGCAGCCCCGGGACAGGGAAACACGAGCAGTACTTC

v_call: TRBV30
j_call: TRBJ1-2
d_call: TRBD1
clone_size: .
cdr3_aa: CAWSLGQGNGYTF
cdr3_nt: TGTGCCTGGAGTTTGGGACAGGGCAATGGCTACACCTTC

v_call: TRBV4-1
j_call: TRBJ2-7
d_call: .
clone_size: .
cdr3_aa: CASSQSGSSYEQYF
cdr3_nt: TGCGCCAGCAGCCAATCCGGGAGCTCCTACGAGCAGTACTTC

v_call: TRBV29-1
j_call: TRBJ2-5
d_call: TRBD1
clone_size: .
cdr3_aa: CSVEPRQGEMAQYF
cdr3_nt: TGCAGCGTTGAACCCAGACAGGGCGAAATGGCCCAGTACTTC

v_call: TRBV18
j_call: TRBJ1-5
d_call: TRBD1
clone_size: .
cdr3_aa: CASSQGQSSNQPQHF
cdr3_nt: TGTGCCAGCTCACAGGGACAGTCAAGCAATCAGCCCCAGCATTTT

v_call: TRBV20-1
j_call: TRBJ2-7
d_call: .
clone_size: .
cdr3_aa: CSARGQVEQYF
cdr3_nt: TGCAGTGCTAGAGGACAGGTCGAGCAGTACTTC

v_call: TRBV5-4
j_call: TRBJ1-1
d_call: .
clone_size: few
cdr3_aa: CASSLGQDTEAFF
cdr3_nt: TGTGCCAGCAGCTTGGGACAAGACACTGAAGCTTTCTTT

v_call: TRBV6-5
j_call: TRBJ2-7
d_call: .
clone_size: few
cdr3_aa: CASSPAAGGTYEQYF
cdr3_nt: TGTGCCAGCAGTCCCGCCGCAGGCGGGACCTACGAGCAGTACTTC

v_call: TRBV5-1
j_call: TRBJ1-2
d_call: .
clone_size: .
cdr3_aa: CASSYSQGNGNYGYTF
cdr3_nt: TGCGCCAGCAGTTATTCCCAAGGAAACGGGAACTATGGCTACACCTTC

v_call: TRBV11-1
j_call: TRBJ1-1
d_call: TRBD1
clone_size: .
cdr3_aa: CASSLGTGEAFF
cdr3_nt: TGTGCCAGCAGCTTGGGGACAGGAGAAGCTTTCTTT

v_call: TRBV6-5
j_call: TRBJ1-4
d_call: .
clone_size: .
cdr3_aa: CASRRGGENEKLFF
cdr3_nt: TGTGCCAGCAGGAGGGGGGGGGAGAATGAAAAACTGTTTTTT

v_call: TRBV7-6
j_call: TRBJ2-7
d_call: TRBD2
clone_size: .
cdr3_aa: CASSSREGREQYF
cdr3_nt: TGTGCCAGCAGCTCCCGGGAGGGTCGGGAGCAGTACTTC

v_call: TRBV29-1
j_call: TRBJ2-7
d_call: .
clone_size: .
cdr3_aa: CSVEDNDEQYF
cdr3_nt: TGCAGCGTTGAAGATAATGACGAGCAGTACTTC

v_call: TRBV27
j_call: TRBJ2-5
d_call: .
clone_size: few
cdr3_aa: CASSLFASLGETQYF
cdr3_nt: TGTGCCAGCAGTTTATTTGCTAGTTTGGGAGAGACCCAGTACTTC

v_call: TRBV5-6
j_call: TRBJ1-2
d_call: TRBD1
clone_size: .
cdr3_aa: CASSLGWTGSGGYTF
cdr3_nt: TGTGCCAGCAGCTTGGGATGGACAGGGAGCGGTGGCTACACCTTC

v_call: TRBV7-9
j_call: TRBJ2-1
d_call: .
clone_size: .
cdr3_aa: CASSLGTEASNEQFF
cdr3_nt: TGTGCCAGCAGCTTAGGGACAGAGGCCTCAAATGAGCAGTTCTTC

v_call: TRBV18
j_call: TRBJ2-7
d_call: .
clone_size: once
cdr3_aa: CASSRGPGSSYEQYF
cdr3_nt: TGTGCCAGCTCCCGCGGCCCCGGGAGCTCCTACGAGCAGTACTTC

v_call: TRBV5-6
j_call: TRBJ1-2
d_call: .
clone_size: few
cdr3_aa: CASSLEPYGYTF
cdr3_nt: TGTGCCAGCAGCTTGGAGCCCTATGGCTACACCTTC

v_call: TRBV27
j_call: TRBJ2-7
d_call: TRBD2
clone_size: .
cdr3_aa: CASRASGTYEQYF
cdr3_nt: TGTGCCAGCAGGGCGAGCGGGACTTACGAGCAGTACTTC

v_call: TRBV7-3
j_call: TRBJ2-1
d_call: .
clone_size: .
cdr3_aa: CASSFRQAGYNEQFF
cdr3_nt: TGTGCCAGCAGCTTTAGACAAGCGGGCTACAATGAGCAGTTCTTC

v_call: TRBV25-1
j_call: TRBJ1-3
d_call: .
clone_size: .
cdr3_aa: CASSVTGNTIYF
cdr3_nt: TGTGCCAGCAGTGTGACAGGAAACACCATATATTTT